The 4 T cell receptor beta chains given below trace back to one sample, sequenced in a study of blood T cells in healthy people across ages. Sample-barcoded 5' priming and a J-beta primer mix drove a second PCR of about 7 to 12 cycles. TCRdb processed the 5' RACE reads anew with MiXCR; each CDR3 protein has one entry. Of around 780,000 distinct CDR3 sequences in the sample, about 26% were seen once. These same data were also listed under a study on T cells of mothers and their children.

Sequencing was carried out using blood. Receptors originate from a boy aged 5-17 years in good health.

This rearrangement joins TRBV30 to TRBJ1-2; no reliable D call. V was trimmed by 5 bases and J by 3 bases, leaving 10 bases between them. The CDR3 has 12 amino acids. CDR1 GTSNPN and CDR2 SVGIG come from the germline V gene (reference sequence). CDR3 amino acids: CAWLSLHYGYTF. The CDR3 DNA is TGTGCCTGGCTGAGCCTCCACTATGGCTACACCTTC.

The sample holds one count of this clonotype. This chain links TRBV9 with TRBJ2-7; D perhaps matches TRBD1 (5 bases). From germline, CDR1 is SGDLS and CDR2 YYNGEE. This CDR3 has 15 amino acids. Trimming stripped 1 base from V and 2 bases from J, with 13 bases between. CDR3 nucleotide sequence: TGTGCCAGCAGCGTAAGCGCAGGACAAACCTACGAGCAGTACTTC. Translated: CASSVSAGQTYEQYF.

The genes are TRBV20-1 and TRBJ2-5; D ambiguous. Germline assignment: CDR1 DFQATT and CDR2 SNEGSKA (reference sequence). CDR3 length equals 18 residues. V gave up 0 bases and J gave up 4 bases, with 24 bases separating them. The CDR3 is CSARDALLVPTSLETQYF. CDR3 DNA: TGCAGTGCTAGAGATGCCCTACTTGTACCGACGAGTTTAGAGACCCAGTACTTC.

Notes on this clonotype: This sequence may be a read error, since a much larger clone differs from it by one base. The chain couples TRBV10-3 to TRBJ2-5, with TRBD2 identical over 13 bases. The CDR3 consists of 14 residues. J gave up 5 bases and V 6 bases, and 3 bases lay outside the gene matches. Germline lookup yields CDR1 ENHRY and CDR2 SYGVKD. CDR3 amino acids: CAIRGTSGDETQYF. Here the CDR3 DNA reads TGTGCCATCAGGGGGACTAGCGGGGATGAGACCCAGTACTTC.